The table lists the clone carrying this TCR beta chain with a few counts. Its target is unknown. Using its own MiXCR run on the 5' RACE reads, TCRdb lists one record per CDR3 protein. The sample has 350,000 to 400,000 distinct CDR3 sequences, 20% to 25% seen once. The data stem from a study of CD8 T cells in ankylosing spondylitis. Germline V lookup: CDR1 SGHRS, CDR2 YFSETQ. With 1 base clipped from V and 2 bases from J, the junction kept 4 bases outside the gene matches. This CDR3 has 16 amino acids. Study results and limitations: Ankylosing spondylitis blood appeared to carry a characteristic TCR beta motif of eight or nine highly homologous variants. Matched synovial fluid from ankylosing spondylitis patients was reported to be enriched for disease-linked clones.

The specimen sequenced was blood, either unsorted or a sorted T cell fraction (not recorded which). The sequence came from a male donor with ankylosing spondylitis or in good health (not recorded which). This chain joins TRBV5-1 and TRBJ2-5, with TRBD1 matching over 11 bases. CDR3 bases: TGCGCCAGCAGCTTGTGGACAGGGGGCTTTCAAGAGACCCAGTACTTC. Amino acids: CASSLWTGGFQETQYF.